This passage covers 24 T cell receptor beta chains from one sample sequenced in a study of blood T cells in healthy people across ages. For the second PCR, which ran for about 6 to 11 cycles, a sample-barcoded 5' primer and a J-beta primer mix were used. From the 5' RACE reads, TCRdb called clonotypes with MiXCR, one entry per CDR3 protein. The data hold some 1,800,000 distinct CDR3 sequences, with 30% to 40% observed a single time. Sequenced input: blood. Receptors were obtained from a human donor in good health.

The chain uses TRBV5-1 and TRBJ2-5; D is unresolved. This CDR3 has 14 residues. V lost 4 bases and J lost 2, with 12 bases in between. Per germline, CDR1 SGHRS and CDR2 YFSETQ. The DNA of the CDR3 is TGCGCCAGCAGCACGGTATCGCAGCAAGAGACCCAGTACTTC. Residues: CASSTVSQQETQYF.

The V call is TRBV7-2, the J call TRBJ2-6; tentative D call: TRBD2 (5 bases). This CDR3 contains 15 residues. The germline CDR1 and CDR2 sequences are SGHTA and FQGNSA. Trimming shortened V by 1 base and J by 3 bases, and 7 bases separated the two germline ends. The CDR3 coding sequence is TGTGCCAGCAGCTTAGAAAGCGGTGGGGCCAACGTCCTGACTTTC. Translation gives CASSLESGGANVLTF.

V is TRBV9 and J is TRBJ2-4, with TRBD1 identical over 7 bases. The DNA end lines up better with TRBJ2-5; the J call may be wrong. Germline V CDR1 and CDR2: SGDLS, YYNGEE. CDR3 length: 15 amino acids. The chain's CDR3 is CASSASGTVEETQYF. The CDR3 DNA follows: TGTGCCAGCAGCGCATCCGGGACAGTAGAAGAGACCCAGTACTTC.

This clonotype was found a few times. The gene calls are TRBV6-2 or TRBV6-3 and TRBJ2-5, with D unclear. The V gene lost 4 bases and the J gene lost 5 bases, with 11 bases spanning the gap. The germline CDR1 and CDR2 sequences are MNHEY and SVGEGT. The CDR3 sequence is 13 residues long. The DNA of the CDR3 is TGTGCCAGCAGTTTTCACATAGAGGAGACCCAGTACTTC. It yields the protein CASSFHIEETQYF.

As to this clonotype: A junction end diverges from the germline sequence, so it may reflect a read error. The rearrangement uses TRBV6-2 or TRBV6-3 and TRBJ1-5; the D gene is possibly TRBD1 (5 bases). The length of the CDR3 is 17 residues. Germline CDR1 and CDR2: MNHEY and SVGEGT. DNA for the CDR3: TGTGCCAGCAGTACACCGCCGGGACTACCAAGCAATCAGCCCCATCATTTT. Its translation: CASSTPPGLPSNQPHHF.

The chain carries TRBV7-6 and TRBJ1-2; 7 nucleotides align to TRBD1. CDR1 SGHVS and CDR2 FNYEAQ come from the germline V gene. V dropped 5 bases and J dropped 6; count of bases not matched to a gene: 9. The CDR3 is 14 amino acids. CDR3 region: CASSPADRVNGYTF. CDR3 DNA sequence: TGTGCCAGCAGCCCAGCAGACAGGGTTAATGGCTACACCTTC.

The rearrangement joins TRBV29-1 to TRBJ2-7; the match to TRBD1 covers 8 bases. CDR3 length equals 14 residues. The germline CDR1 and CDR2 sequences are SQVTM and ANQGSEA. The junction had 12 bases not matched to a gene; V was cut back by 5 bases and J by 6 bases. The DNA of the CDR3 is TGCAGCGTTAAAGGGAGACAGGGGCAAAGCGAGCAGTACTTC. Protein sequence: CSVKGRQGQSEQYF.

V usage is TRBV7-9 and J usage is TRBJ2-4, with 9 nucleotides matching TRBD1. With the DNA end fitting TRBJ2-5 better, the J assignment may be wrong. Germline lookup yields CDR1 SEHNR and CDR2 FQNEAQ (reference sequence). This CDR3 is built from 15 residues. The CDR3 bases are TGTGCCAGCAGCCCCGGGACAGGGAAAGAAGAGACCCAGTACTTC. Translation: CASSPGTGKEETQYF.

The chain employs TRBV25-1 and TRBJ1-6, with D perhaps TRBD1 (6 bases). The CDR3 extends over 19 amino acids. The V and J ends lost 0 bases and 7 bases respectively, with 22 bases between them. From germline, CDR1 is MGHDK and CDR2 SYGVNS. Here the CDR3 reads CASSEYYGAGGRPNSPLHF. CDR3 bases: TGTGCCAGCAGTGAATATTACGGAGCTGGGGGCAGGCCAAATTCACCCCTCCACTTT.

As concerns this clonotype: The junction does not match germline at one end; this may be a read error. J is TRBJ2-1 and V is TRBV7-2; 8 nucleotides agree with TRBD2. The germline CDR1 and CDR2 sequences are SGHTA and FQGNSA. The CDR3 sequence is 14 residues long. CDR3 nucleotides: TGTGCCAGCACCGTCGTAGCGGGAACCAATGGGCAGTTCTTC. The encoded protein is CASTVVAGTNGQFF.

This clonotype has just a few counts. The chain is built from TRBV10-3 and TRBJ1-2; 9 bases are shared with TRBD1. The germline gives CDR1 ENHRY, CDR2 SYGVKD. V shed 8 bases, J shed 6 bases, and the junction held 13 bases outside the gene matches. The CDR3 sequence is 15 residues long. CDR3 DNA sequence: TGTGCCATCTCGGGGAGGGACAGGGTGGAAGATGGCTACACCTTC. Its translation is CAISGRDRVEDGYTF.

This clonotype was seen only a few times. The V gene is TRBV7-2, the J gene TRBJ1-2; 8 bases match TRBD1. With 4 bases clipped from V and 4 bases from J, the junction kept 5 bases outside the gene matches. The V gene's germline CDR1 is SGHTA and CDR2 FQGNSA. CDR3 length equals 14 residues. This CDR3 is CASSSGGSVYGYTF. CDR3 nucleotide sequence: TGTGCCAGCAGCTCAGGGGGCTCGGTCTATGGCTACACCTTC.

This rearrangement joins TRBV7-2 to TRBJ2-3; the D gene is possibly TRBD2 (6 bases). The V end lost 8 bases, the J end lost 2 bases, and 11 bases lay between the germline ends. This CDR3 is 13 amino acids long. Per germline, CDR1 SGHTA and CDR2 FQGNSA. CDR3 DNA: TGTGCCAGCCAAATGGACTACACAGATACGCAGTATTTT. It codes for CASQMDYTDTQYF.

The chain has TRBV5-5 and TRBJ2-7, with D possibly TRBD2 on 6 matching bases. Trimming took 2 bases from V and 3 from J, leaving 12 bases between them. Germline values: CDR1 SGHKS, CDR2 YYEKEE (reference sequence). The CDR3 runs 14 residues. The CDR3 spells CASSFPGEFYEQYF. In nucleotides, the CDR3 is TGTGCCAGCAGCTTTCCGGGAGAGTTCTACGAGCAGTACTTC. The full variable domain, with the rest looked up from reference TRBV5-5 and TRBJ2-7, is DAGVTQSPTHLIKTRGQQVTLRCSPISGHKSVSWYQQVLGQGPQFIFQYYEKEERGRGNFPDRFSARQFPNYSSELNVNALLLGDSALYLCASSFPGEFYEQYFGPGTRLTVT.

The table lists this clonotype with many counts. J is TRBJ1-5 and V is TRBV6-5; D possibly corresponds to TRBD1 (5 bases). Germline V CDR1 and CDR2: MNHEY, SVGAGI. The CDR3 spans 14 residues. Trimming shortened V by 3 bases and J by 2 bases, and 8 bases separated the two germline ends. The CDR3 nucleotides are TGTGCCAGCAGTTATCAGGGAGGCAATCAGCCCCAGCATTTT. Translating gives CASSYQGGNQPQHF.

The chain combines TRBV13 with TRBJ1-6; TRBD1 matches at 10 bases. Germline CDR1 reads PRHDT; CDR2 reads FYEKMQ (reference sequence). The CDR3 consists of 14 residues. V lost 3 bases, J lost 10 bases, and 3 bases stayed unmatched. The CDR3 reads CASSFGTGESPLHF. CDR3 in DNA: TGTGCCAGCAGCTTTGGGACAGGGGAATCACCCCTCCACTTT.

This clonotype was counted only a few times. V and J are TRBV24-1 and TRBJ2-7; D may be TRBD1 (5 bases). V dropped 3 bases and J dropped 2 bases, with 7 bases sitting between them. The germline gives CDR1 KGHDR, CDR2 SFDVKD. The CDR3 is 13 amino acids. CDR3 residues: CATSDGAPYEQYF. The CDR3 region has the DNA TGTGCCACCAGTGATGGGGCGCCCTACGAGCAGTACTTC.

The genes are TRBV20-1 and TRBJ2-5, with 7 bases aligning to TRBD2. Germline loops: CDR1 DFQATT, CDR2 SNEGSKA (reference sequence). The CDR3 is 12 amino acids. As DNA, the CDR3 is TGCAGGGGGGTACCTAGCGGAGAGACCCAGTACTTC. Its translation is CRGVPSGETQYF.

This clonotype was counted at least ten times. The rearrangement uses TRBV27 and TRBJ2-7; D remains ambiguous. Trimming pared 0 bases from V and 4 bases from J, leaving 7 bases between. The CDR3 contains 13 residues. Germline CDR1 reads MNHEY; CDR2 reads SMNVEV (reference sequence). The DNA for the CDR3 is TGTGCCAGCAGTTTATCCGTATATTACGAGCAGTACTTC. Protein product: CASSLSVYYEQYF.

The chain's CDR3 is CASSATGWSEQYF. The CDR3 DNA reads as TGTGCCAGCAGCGCCACCGGCTGGAGTGAGCAGTACTTC. This rearrangement joins TRBV7-3 to TRBJ2-5; D not resolved. Germline assignment: CDR1 SGHTA and CDR2 FQGTGA. The V and J ends lost 5 bases and 11 bases respectively, with 18 bases between them. CDR3 size: 13 residues.

This clonotype was found many times. V and J are TRBV12-3 or TRBV12-4 and TRBJ2-1; tentatively, D is TRBD1 (5 bases). There are 14 residues in the CDR3. V was shortened by 6 bases and J by 1 base, with 10 bases between the two germline ends. CDR3: CASSFPGSYNEQFF. The CDR3 nucleotides are TGTGCCAGCAGCTTTCCAGGGTCCTACAATGAGCAGTTCTTC.

This clonotype was seen just once. Here the CDR3 reads CASSPLRGPEEVDGYTF. In DNA, the CDR3 is TGCGCCAGCAGCCCTTTAAGGGGGCCCGAGGAGGTAGATGGCTACACCTTC. The V call is TRBV5-1, the J call TRBJ1-2, with 7 bases identical to TRBD1. CDR3 length: 17 amino acids. V shed 4 bases and J 6 bases; nucleotides not matched to a gene: 18. CDR1 is SGHRS and CDR2 is YFSETQ in the germline V gene.

V gene TRBV6-5 combines with J gene TRBJ1-4; TRBD1 matches 7 bases. CDR3 size: 12 residues. Trimming at V came to 6 bases and at J to 8 bases, leaving 3 bases not matched to a gene. Germline CDR1 reads MNHEY; CDR2 reads SVGAGI. The DNA of the CDR3 is TGTGCCAGCAGACAGGGGAGGGAAAAACTGTTTTTT. It codes for CASRQGREKLFF.

With respect to this clonotype: A much larger clone sits a single nucleotide away, making a read error possible. V gene TRBV7-6 combines with J gene TRBJ1-1; no definite D call. V shed 5 bases and J shed 0 bases, with 13 bases lying between them. This CDR3 spans 15 amino acids. Germline V CDR1 and CDR2: SGHVS, FNYEAQ. CDR3 coding DNA: TGTGCCAGCAGCGCCGACGAAGGTCTGAACACTGAAGCTTTCTTT. Amino acid sequence: CASSADEGLNTEAFF.